The 27 T cell receptor beta chains given below trace back to one sample, sequenced in a study of blood T cell repertoires in COVID-19. The method was immunoSEQ multiplex PCR; TCRdb's version includes in-frame clones alone and lacks a portion of them. This sample yields about 240,000 clones, of which approximately 80% are seen a single time; roughly 1.9% belongs to the top ten. What was sequenced was peripheral blood. The source is a man between 25 and 39 years old who had recovered from COVID-19.

The gene calls are TRBV9 and TRBJ2-2; tentative D call: TRBD2 (6 bases). V lost 2 bases to trimming and J lost 1 base, with 12 bases between them. This CDR3 region has 16 residues. Germline V gene lookup returns CDR1 SGDLS and CDR2 YYNGEE. CDR3 nucleotides: TGTGCCAGCAGCGTTGAAGCGGGCCTGAACACCGGGGAGCTGTTTTTT. Translation gives CASSVEAGLNTGELFF.

This rearrangement joins TRBV5-1 to TRBJ2-5, with unresolved D. CDR3 length equals 12 residues. The germline gives CDR1 SGHRS, CDR2 YFSETQ. Deletions cut 0 bases from V and 5 bases from J, with 5 bases between. CDR3 sequence reads: CASSLGSETQYF. The CDR3 nucleotides read TGCGCCAGCAGCTTGGGTAGTGAGACCCAGTACTTC.

This clone occurred a few times. V usage is TRBV6-5 and J usage is TRBJ1-6, with 8 bases lining up with TRBD1. Per germline, CDR1 MNHEY and CDR2 SVGAGI. CDR3 length equals 15 residues. V lost 6 bases and J lost 5; bases outside the gene matches: 6. The CDR3 sequence: CASSAGTGDNSPLHF. As DNA, the CDR3 is TGTGCCAGCAGCGCTGGGACAGGCGATAATTCACCCCTCCACTTT.

The chain has TRBV19 and TRBJ2-2; D may be TRBD1 (5 bases). Germline CDR1 and CDR2: LNHDA and SQIVND (reference sequence). With 0 bases removed from V and 2 bases from J, the gap between germline ends came to 10 bases. CDR3 length equals 16 residues. The CDR3 loop is CASSIEWQGNTGELFF. The DNA of the CDR3 is TGTGCCAGTAGTATAGAATGGCAGGGCAACACCGGGGAGCTGTTTTTT.

The genes are TRBV19 and TRBJ1-2; D is uncertain. The ends were cut back, 5 bases at V and 8 bases at J, with 15 bases in the middle. CDR1 is LNHDA, CDR2 SQIVND, per germline (reference sequence). The CDR3 contains 13 residues. This CDR3 is CASSPNPGGGYTF. The CDR3 DNA reads TGTGCCAGTAGTCCAAACCCCGGCGGAGGCTACACCTTC.

This chain links TRBV6-5 with TRBJ1-2, with a tentative D call TRBD1 (5 bases). CDR1 is MNHEY, CDR2 SVGAGI, per germline. V lost 4 bases to trimming and J lost 4 bases, with 10 bases between them. The CDR3 loop spans 13 amino acids. The CDR3: CASSWGERYGYTF. The CDR3 DNA is TGTGCCAGCAGTTGGGGCGAACGCTATGGCTACACCTTC.

The CDR3: CSASEGLRTEAFF. DNA of the CDR3: TGCAGTGCTAGTGAGGGGCTGCGCACTGAAGCTTTCTTT. The rearrangement uses TRBV20-1 and TRBJ1-1; D possibly corresponds to TRBD1 (5 bases). Germline V gives CDR1 DFQATT, CDR2 SNEGSKA (reference sequence). Trimming left V 3 bases short and J 4 bases short, with 12 bases between. The CDR3 is 13 residues long.

The chain combines TRBV6-6 with TRBJ1-3, with a tentative D call TRBD1 (5 bases). The V end was cut by 6 bases, the J end by 0 bases, with 12 bases between. CDR3 length: 15 amino acids. Germline CDR1 reads MNHNY; CDR2 reads SVGAGI (reference sequence). Here the CDR3 reads CASSLDRISGNTIYF. DNA of the CDR3: TGTGCCAGCAGCCTCGACAGAATCTCTGGAAACACCATATATTTT.

This clone appeared a single time. This chain joins TRBV5-1 and TRBJ2-1; D might be TRBD1 (6 bases). The CDR3 is made up of 16 amino acids. The V gene's germline CDR1 is SGHRS and CDR2 YFSETQ. Trimming removed 0 bases from V and 0 bases from J, with 10 bases in between. The DNA for the CDR3 is TGCGCCAGCAGCTTGGCGGGACACAGCTCCTACAATGAGCAGTTCTTC. Its translation is CASSLAGHSSYNEQFF.

The chain has TRBV7-8 and TRBJ1-4; tentative D call: TRBD1 (5 bases). Trimming took 5 bases from V and 8 from J, leaving 18 bases between them. The CDR3 runs to 15 residues. Germline CDR1 SGHVS, CDR2 FQNEAQ. The CDR3, as DNA: TGTGCCAGCAGCGACTACGTCGGGGGTGGGGAAAAACTGTTTTTT. It is translated as CASSDYVGGGEKLFF.

This clone has just a few counts. This rearrangement joins TRBV24-1 to TRBJ1-2; perhaps TRBD1 as D (5 bases). Germline CDR1 and CDR2: KGHDR and SFDVKD. The CDR3 is 11 amino acids. V was trimmed by 4 bases and J by 7 bases, leaving 6 bases between them. This CDR3 reads CATSDRVGYTF. The CDR3 nucleotides are TGTGCCACCAGTGACAGGGTTGGCTACACCTTC.

This chain joins TRBV27 and TRBJ2-2; D might be TRBD1 (6 bases). Trimming shortened V by 5 bases and J by 1 base, and 14 bases separated the two germline ends. This CDR3 is 16 amino acids long. CDR1 and CDR2 from the germline V gene are MNHEY and SMNVEV (reference sequence). Written as DNA, the CDR3 is TGTGCCAGCAGTCCCTGGACAGAAATGAACACCGGGGAGCTGTTTTTT. This encodes CASSPWTEMNTGELFF.

Here the CDR3 DNA reads TGTGCCAGCTCCGGACAGGGGGCGGCCTACAATGAGCAGTTCTTC. Translated: CASSGQGAAYNEQFF. This chain joins TRBV18 and TRBJ2-1, with 11 bases that match TRBD1. Trimming took 6 bases from V and 2 from J; bases not matched to a gene: 3. CDR1 and CDR2 (germline): KGHSH, LQKENI. CDR3 size: 15 residues.

This clone was seen more than once but under ten times. V usage is TRBV29-1 and J usage is TRBJ2-2, with D perhaps TRBD1 (6 bases). V lost 4 bases and J 1 base, leaving 10 bases between the germline ends. The germline gives CDR1 SQVTM, CDR2 ANQGSEA. The length of the CDR3 is 14 residues. The CDR3 sequence: CSVGRGGNTGELFF. The CDR3 DNA is TGCAGCGTTGGGCGAGGGGGGAACACCGGGGAGCTGTTTTTT.

The rearrangement uses TRBV28 and TRBJ1-2; 9 nucleotides align to TRBD1. The CDR3 is 16 residues long. Per the germline V gene, CDR1 is MDHEN and CDR2 is SYDVKM. The trim removed 4 bases at V and 3 bases at J, leaving 9 bases unmatched. CDR3 coding DNA: TGTGCCAGCAGTTCGATACAGGGGGCGAATTACTATGGCTACACCTTC. This gives the protein CASSSIQGANYYGYTF.

The chain combines TRBV19 with TRBJ1-4, with D hard to call. CDR3 size: 12 residues. Germline V lookup: CDR1 LNHDA, CDR2 SQIVND (reference sequence). Trimming pared 10 bases from V and 10 bases from J, leaving 16 bases between. This CDR3 reads CATITGEGKLFF. The DNA of the CDR3 is TGTGCCACTATAACCGGGGAGGGAAAACTGTTTTTT.

This sequence joins TRBV7-9 and TRBJ1-5; a possible D gene is TRBD1 (5 bases). Trimming took 6 bases from V and 7 from J, leaving 13 bases between them. This CDR3 has 13 residues. CDR1 SEHNR and CDR2 FQNEAQ come from the germline V gene (reference sequence). The CDR3 DNA reads TGTGCCAGCAGTTCAGGGTCCGCGCAGCCCCAGCATTTT. Encoded protein: CASSSGSAQPQHF. Looking up the rest from reference TRBV7-9 and TRBJ1-5 gives the full variable domain: DTGVSQNPRHKITKRGQNVTFRCDPISEHNRLYWYRQTLGQGPEFLTYFQNEAQLEKSRLLSDRFSAERPKGSFSTLEIQRTEQGDSAMYLCASSSGSAQPQHFGDGTRLSIL.

J is TRBJ1-2 and V is TRBV6-4; 7 nucleotides agree with TRBD1. Germline CDR1 reads MRHNA; CDR2 reads SNTAGT. Germline trimming cut 6 bases from V and 4 bases from J; bases unmatched to any gene: 11. The CDR3 runs to 15 residues. The CDR3 nucleotides are TGTGCCAGCAGGGAATCTCCAGGGGGTGGCTATGGCTACACCTTC. Amino acids: CASRESPGGGYGYTF.

This rearrangement joins TRBV24-1 to TRBJ2-7; 11 bases fit TRBD1. Per the germline V gene, CDR1 is KGHDR and CDR2 is SFDVKD. Unmatched junction bases numbered 3, after V lost 4 bases and J lost 5 bases. The CDR3 extends over 14 amino acids. CDR3 coding DNA: TGTGCCACCAGTGAGCGGACAGGGGGCCACGAGCAGTACGTC. Protein sequence: CATSERTGGHEQYV.

This chain joins TRBV2 and TRBJ2-1, with D maybe TRBD1 (6 bases). Per germline, CDR1 SNHLY and CDR2 FYNNEI. V lost 0 bases and J 8 bases, leaving 14 bases between the germline ends. CDR3 length equals 15 residues. The CDR3 here is CASSEAVGGGDEQFF. CDR3 coding DNA: TGTGCCAGCAGTGAAGCGGTAGGGGGTGGGGATGAGCAGTTCTTC.

The chain links TRBV27 to TRBJ2-1, with D unresolved. Trimming cost V 5 bases and J 11 bases, with 13 bases left between them. CDR1 is MNHEY and CDR2 is SMNVEV in the germline V gene (reference sequence). The CDR3 totals 12 residues. CDR3 residues: CASSALGGQQFF. As DNA, the CDR3 is TGTGCCAGCAGTGCCCTCGGCGGCCAGCAGTTCTTC.

This clone was observed a single time. The genes are TRBV3-1 (or the pseudogene TRBV3-2) and TRBJ2-3; 10 nucleotides align to TRBD1. With V trimmed by 6 bases and J by 4 bases, 10 bases remained unmatched. The CDR3 has 16 amino acids. CDR1 is LGHDT, CDR2 YNNKEL, per germline (reference sequence). CDR3 DNA sequence: TGTGCCAGCAGAAACCGGGGACAGGGGTCTTCAGATACGCAGTATTTT. This codes for CASRNRGQGSSDTQYF.

The V and J genes are TRBV5-5 and TRBJ2-7, with TRBD1 matching over 7 bases. Germline CDR1 is SGHKS and CDR2 is YYEKEE (reference sequence). Unmatched junction bases numbered 7, after V lost 0 bases and J lost 4 bases. The length of the CDR3 is 15 residues. The CDR3 spells CASSLEQGVGYEQYV. Here the CDR3 DNA reads TGTGCCAGCAGCTTGGAGCAGGGGGTAGGGTACGAGCAGTACGTC.

Regarding this clone: Other DNA sequences in this specimen translate into the identical CDR3. This rearrangement joins TRBV9 to TRBJ2-1, with a tentative D call TRBD2 (5 bases). The CDR3 covers 15 residues. Trimming shortened V by 0 bases and J by 5 bases, and 12 bases separated the two germline ends. Germline CDR1 SGDLS, CDR2 YYNGEE. CDR3 in DNA: TGTGCCAGCAGCGTAGGAGTTGGAGGTAACAATGAGCAGTTCTTC. It codes for CASSVGVGGNNEQFF.

The chain combines TRBV13 with TRBJ2-5, with a tentative D call TRBD2 (6 bases). Deletions cut 2 bases from V and 2 bases from J, with 18 bases between. Germline assignment: CDR1 PRHDT and CDR2 FYEKMQ (reference sequence). This CDR3 region has 17 residues. In DNA form, the CDR3 reads TGTGCCAGCAGCTTAAAGGAGGGGCCGGTGTGGCAAGAGACCCAGTACTTC. Amino acids: CASSLKEGPVWQETQYF.

The chain links TRBV7-2 to TRBJ2-3; the D is unclear. The CDR3 is made up of 14 amino acids. Trimming pared 0 bases from V and 6 bases from J, leaving 10 bases between. Germline assignment: CDR1 SGHTA and CDR2 FQGNSA. CDR3 protein: CASSLANLRDTQYF. The CDR3 bases are TGTGCCAGCAGCTTAGCGAACCTTCGGGATACGCAGTATTTT.

The table lists this clone with many counts. CDR3 coding DNA: TGCAGCGTTGAAGATCGGGGTCAGCCCCAGCATTTT. It translates to CSVEDRGQPQHF. This sequence joins TRBV29-1 and TRBJ1-5; D is uncertain. V dropped 0 bases and J dropped 6 bases, with 6 bases sitting between them. The germline V gene has CDR1 SQVTM and CDR2 ANQGSEA. This CDR3 spans 12 amino acids.